This record looks at one T cell receptor beta chain sequence and its context. Antigen unknown. PCR employed 60 Vbeta and 13 Jbeta primers. TCRdb's copy holds only in-frame clones and misses some; the assay was immunoSEQ multiplex PCR. Of 60,000 to 70,000 clones listed, 70% to 90% are singletons. Germline lookup yields CDR1 SGHNT and CDR2 YENEEA. This CDR3 is built from 19 residues. The V end lost 0 bases, the J end lost 0 bases, and 18 bases lay between the germline ends. This record belongs to a study of cytomegalovirus exposure and HLA in healthy donors. Turning to the study itself: Approximately 85 million unique TCRs from HLA-typed donors were held in an early release of data. Study results and caveats: A classifier reportedly called cytomegalovirus status with high sensitivity and specificity. Solely CMV serostatus was available to characterize immune exposure.

Although they were nominally healthy when sampled, donors likely had unrecorded immune exposures. The rearrangement uses TRBV11-3 and TRBJ1-3; no definite D call. This clonotype was sampled from a woman in her twenties or thirties in good health and CMV-seronegative. What was sequenced was PBMCs. CDR3 sequence reads: CASSLDHRLESSSGNTIYF. The CDR3 DNA sequence: TGTGCCAGCAGCTTAGATCATAGGTTGGAGAGTTCCTCTGGAAACACCATATATTTT.